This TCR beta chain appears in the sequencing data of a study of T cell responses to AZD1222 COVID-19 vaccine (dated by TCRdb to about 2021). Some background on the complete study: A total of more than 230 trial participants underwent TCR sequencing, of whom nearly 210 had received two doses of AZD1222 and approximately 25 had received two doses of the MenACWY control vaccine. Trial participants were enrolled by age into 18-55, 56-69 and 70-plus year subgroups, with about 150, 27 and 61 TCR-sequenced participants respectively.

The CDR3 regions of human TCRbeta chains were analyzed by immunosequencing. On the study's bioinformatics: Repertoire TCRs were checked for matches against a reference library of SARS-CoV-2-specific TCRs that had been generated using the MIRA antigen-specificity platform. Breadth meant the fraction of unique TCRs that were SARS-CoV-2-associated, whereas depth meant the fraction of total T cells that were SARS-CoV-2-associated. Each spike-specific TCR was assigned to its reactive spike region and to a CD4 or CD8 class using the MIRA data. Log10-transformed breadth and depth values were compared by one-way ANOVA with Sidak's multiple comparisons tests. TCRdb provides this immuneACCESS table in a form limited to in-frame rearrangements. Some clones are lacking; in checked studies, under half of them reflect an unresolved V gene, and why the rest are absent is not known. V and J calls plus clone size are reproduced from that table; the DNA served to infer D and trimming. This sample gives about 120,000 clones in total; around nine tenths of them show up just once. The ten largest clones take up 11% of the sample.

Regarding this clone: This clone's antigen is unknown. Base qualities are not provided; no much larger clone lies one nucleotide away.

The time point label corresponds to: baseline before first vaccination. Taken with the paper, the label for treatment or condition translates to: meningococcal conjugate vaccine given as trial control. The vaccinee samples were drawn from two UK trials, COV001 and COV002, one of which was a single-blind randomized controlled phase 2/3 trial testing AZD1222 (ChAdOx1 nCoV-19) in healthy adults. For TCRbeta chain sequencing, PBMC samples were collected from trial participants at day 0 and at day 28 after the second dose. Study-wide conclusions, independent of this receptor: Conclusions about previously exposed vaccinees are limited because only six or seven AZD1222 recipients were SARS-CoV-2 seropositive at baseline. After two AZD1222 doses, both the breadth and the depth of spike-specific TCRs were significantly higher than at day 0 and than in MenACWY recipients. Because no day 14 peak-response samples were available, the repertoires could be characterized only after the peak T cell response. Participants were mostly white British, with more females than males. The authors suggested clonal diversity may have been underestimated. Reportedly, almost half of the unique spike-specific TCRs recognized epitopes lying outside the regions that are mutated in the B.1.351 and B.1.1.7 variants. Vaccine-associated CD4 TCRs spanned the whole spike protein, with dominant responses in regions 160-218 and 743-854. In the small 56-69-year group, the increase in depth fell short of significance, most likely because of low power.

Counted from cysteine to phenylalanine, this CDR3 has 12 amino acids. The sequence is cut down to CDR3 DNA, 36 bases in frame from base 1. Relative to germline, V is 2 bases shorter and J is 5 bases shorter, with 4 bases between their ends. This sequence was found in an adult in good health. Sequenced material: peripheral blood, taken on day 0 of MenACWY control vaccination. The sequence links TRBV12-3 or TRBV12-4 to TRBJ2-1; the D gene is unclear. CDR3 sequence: CASSLFDNEQFF. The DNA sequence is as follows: TGTGCCAGCAGTTTATTCGACAATGAGCAGTTCTTC.